This T cell receptor beta chain came from a study of cytomegalovirus exposure and HLA in healthy donors. General observations from the study: Reports showed the classifier diagnosing cytomegalovirus status with high specificity and sensitivity. An analysis that came later showed most CMV-associated TCR beta chains appearing HLA-restricted.

About this clone itself: Its antigen remains unknown.

Germline CDR1 reads MNHEY; CDR2 reads SVGAGI. With V trimmed by 5 bases and J by 4 bases, 8 bases remained unmatched. The CDR3 is 14 residues long. Primers for the PCR totalled 60 Vbeta and 13 Jbeta. Authors' processing steps: There were about 88 million unique TCR beta chains by a later count, and around 10 million of them were shared. TCRdb's copy holds only in-frame clones and misses some; the assay was immunoSEQ multiplex PCR. Clonal size and the V and J genes are those of that table, whereas D and trimming came from the DNA. The table lists about 150,000 clones, 70% to 90% of them singletons. Sequencing was performed on PBMCs. V is TRBV6-5 and J is TRBJ2-7; 7 positions match TRBD2. This receptor was taken from a woman aged 18-29 years in good health and CMV-seronegative. The CDR3 protein is CASSKISGVYEQYF. As DNA, the CDR3 is TGTGCCAGCAGTAAGATCAGCGGGGTATACGAGCAGTACTTC.